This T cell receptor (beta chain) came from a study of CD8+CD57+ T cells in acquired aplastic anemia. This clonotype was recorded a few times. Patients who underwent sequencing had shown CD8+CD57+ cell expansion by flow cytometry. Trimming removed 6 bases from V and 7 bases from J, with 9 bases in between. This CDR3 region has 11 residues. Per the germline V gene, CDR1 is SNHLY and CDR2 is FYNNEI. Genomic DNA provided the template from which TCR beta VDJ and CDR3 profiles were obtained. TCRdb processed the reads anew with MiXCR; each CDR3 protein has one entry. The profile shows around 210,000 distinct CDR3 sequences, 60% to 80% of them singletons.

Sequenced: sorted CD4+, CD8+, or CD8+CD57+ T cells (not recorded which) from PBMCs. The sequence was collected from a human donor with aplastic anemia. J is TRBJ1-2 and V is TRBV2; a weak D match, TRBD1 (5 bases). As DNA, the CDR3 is TGTGCCAGCAGCGTGGGGGGTGGCTACACCTTC. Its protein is CASSVGGGYTF.